A selection of T cell receptor beta chains follows, all from one sample in a study of blood T cell repertoires in COVID-19. The repertoire was sequenced with immunoSEQ multiplex PCR; TCRdb's copy has only in-frame clones and lacks some. The sample includes 75,000 or so clones, around 85% seen only once; the top ten take around 5%. Sequencing was done on a sample of peripheral blood. The source is a woman older than 75 with active or convalescent COVID-19. Both conserved end residues are part of each CDR3. Each record gives: D gene, clone size, CDR3 length, V gene, J gene, CDR3 protein, CDR3 DNA. A D gene is named only where the DNA matches it firmly. Clone size, where shown, is once, few, many, or a class for clones that have expanded.

D: .
size: .
length: 15
V: TRBV7-2
J: TRBJ2-1
CDR3: CASSLALGGRNEQFF
DNA: TGTGCCAGCAGCTTAGCTTTGGGGGGTCGGAATGAGCAGTTCTTC

D: TRBD1
size: .
length: 16
V: TRBV18
J: TRBJ1-6
CDR3: CASSTRTGEDNSPLHF
DNA: TGTGCCAGCTCAACCCGGACAGGCGAAGATAATTCACCCCTCCACTTT

D: TRBD1
size: .
length: 17
V: TRBV28
J: TRBJ2-6
CDR3: CASSPPQQGAGANVLTF
DNA: TGTGCCAGCAGTCCCCCCCAACAGGGGGCTGGGGCCAACGTCCTGACTTTC

D: TRBD2
size: .
length: 16
V: TRBV18
J: TRBJ2-2
CDR3: CASSPPRGLASGELFF
DNA: TGTGCCAGCTCACCACCCCGGGGACTAGCGTCCGGGGAGCTGTTTTTT

D: TRBD1
size: .
length: 14
V: TRBV15
J: TRBJ1-2
CDR3: CATSATGQEYGYTF
DNA: TGTGCCACCAGCGCAACGGGACAGGAATATGGCTACACCTTC

D: TRBD2
size: once
length: 17
V: TRBV3-1/TRBV3-2
J: TRBJ2-1
CDR3: CASSHHRGGLAGGEQFF
DNA: TGTGCCAGCAGCCACCACCGGGGGGGACTAGCGGGAGGGGAGCAGTTCTTC

D: .
size: .
length: 14
V: TRBV6-5
J: TRBJ1-5
CDR3: CASSINRRDRAQHF
DNA: TGTGCCAGCAGCATTAACAGGAGAGATAGGGCCCAGCATTTT

D: TRBD1
size: .
length: 16
V: TRBV11-2
J: TRBJ1-2
CDR3: CASSLAGTGGAYGYTF
DNA: TGTGCCAGCAGCTTAGCCGGGACAGGGGGCGCCTATGGCTACACCTTC

D: TRBD1
size: .
length: 16
V: TRBV5-1
J: TRBJ1-6
CDR3: CASSLETDRRQSPLHF
DNA: TGCGCCAGCAGCTTGGAAACGGACAGGCGACAATCACCCCTCCACTTT

D: TRBD2
size: .
length: 14
V: TRBV9
J: TRBJ2-7
CDR3: CASSASSGAYEQYF
DNA: TGTGCCAGCAGCGCGTCTAGCGGGGCCTACGAGCAGTACTTC

D: TRBD2
size: .
length: 15
V: TRBV11-3
J: TRBJ2-1
CDR3: CASSRSGSSYNEQFF
DNA: TGCGCCAGCAGCAGGAGCGGGAGCTCCTACAATGAGCAGTTCTTC

D: TRBD1
size: once
length: 17
V: TRBV24-1
J: TRBJ2-5
CDR3: CATSDRGTGGRQETQYF
DNA: TGTGCCACCAGTGACAGAGGGACAGGGGGACGGCAAGAGACCCAGTACTTC

D: TRBD1
size: once
length: 14
V: TRBV6-6
J: TRBJ2-5
CDR3: CASTTTGGGETQYF
DNA: TGTGCCAGCACCACCACAGGGGGCGGCGAGACCCAGTACTTC

D: TRBD2
size: once
length: 15
V: TRBV20-1
J: TRBJ2-5
CDR3: CSVSGRASGEETQYF
DNA: TGCAGTGTTAGTGGTAGGGCTAGCGGAGAAGAGACCCAGTACTTC

D: .
size: .
length: 16
V: TRBV6-5
J: TRBJ2-1
CDR3: CASSYSGGGSYNEQFF
DNA: TGTGCCAGCAGTTACTCTGGCGGAGGCTCCTACAATGAGCAGTTCTTC

D: .
size: .
length: 12
V: TRBV12-3/TRBV12-4
J: TRBJ2-1
CDR3: CASSFSLDEQFF
DNA: TGTGCCAGCAGTTTCTCCCTCGATGAGCAGTTCTTC

D: TRBD2
size: .
length: 17
V: TRBV13
J: TRBJ2-1
CDR3: CASSLGQGTSAYNEQFF
DNA: TGTGCCAGCAGCTTAGGCCAGGGGACTAGCGCCTACAATGAGCAGTTCTTC

D: .
size: .
length: 14
V: TRBV19
J: TRBJ1-1
CDR3: CASKITGANTEAFF
DNA: TGTGCCAGTAAAATAACAGGAGCGAACACTGAAGCTTTCTTT

D: TRBD2
size: .
length: 15
V: TRBV28
J: TRBJ2-5
CDR3: CASRSPSGGGETQYF
DNA: TGTGCCAGCAGGTCGCCTAGCGGGGGGGGAGAGACCCAGTACTTC

D: TRBD2
size: .
length: 15
V: TRBV5-6
J: TRBJ2-7
CDR3: CASSWTSGRAYEQYF
DNA: TGTGCCAGCAGCTGGACTAGCGGGCGAGCCTACGAGCAGTACTTC

D: .
size: .
length: 12
V: TRBV10-2
J: TRBJ1-2
CDR3: CASSESGGGYTF
DNA: TGCGCCAGCAGTGAATCGGGAGGGGGCTACACCTTC

D: .
size: .
length: 12
V: TRBV12-3/TRBV12-4
J: TRBJ1-5
CDR3: CASSDRYQPQHF
DNA: TGTGCCAGCAGTGACAGATATCAGCCCCAGCATTTT

D: .
size: .
length: 14
V: TRBV7-3
J: TRBJ1-2
CDR3: CASSPGGSNYGYTF
DNA: TGTGCCAGCAGTCCGGGGGGGTCCAACTATGGCTACACCTTC

D: TRBD2
size: .
length: 15
V: TRBV5-1
J: TRBJ2-5
CDR3: CASSLSTSHEETQYF
DNA: TGCGCCAGCAGCCTGTCGACTAGCCACGAAGAGACCCAGTACTTC

D: .
size: .
length: 16
V: TRBV28
J: TRBJ2-1
CDR3: CASRPWIGSLRNEQFF
DNA: TGTGCCAGCAGGCCCTGGATAGGGAGTCTGAGAAATGAGCAGTTCTTC

D: TRBD1
size: .
length: 15
V: TRBV7-2
J: TRBJ2-7
CDR3: CASSLAGQGAAEQYF
DNA: TGTGCCAGCAGCTTAGCGGGACAGGGGGCGGCCGAGCAGTACTTC

D: .
size: few
length: 15
V: TRBV6-5
J: TRBJ2-1
CDR3: CASSAVHSSYNEQFF
DNA: TGTGCCAGCAGCGCAGTCCACAGCTCCTACAATGAGCAGTTCTTC

D: .
size: .
length: 17
V: TRBV5-5
J: TRBJ2-2
CDR3: CASSGPSRVGGAGELFF
DNA: TGTGCCAGCAGCGGGCCCTCTCGCGTAGGGGGGGCCGGGGAGCTGTTTTTT

D: .
size: .
length: 13
V: TRBV5-1
J: TRBJ1-1
CDR3: CASTGIDRTEAFF
DNA: TGCGCCAGCACTGGTATCGACAGGACTGAAGCTTTCTTT

D: TRBD1
size: .
length: 13
V: TRBV29-1
J: TRBJ1-6
CDR3: CSVARGRNSPLHF
DNA: TGCAGCGTTGCAAGGGGGCGAAATTCACCCCTCCACTTT

D: .
size: .
length: 16
V: TRBV7-6
J: TRBJ2-2
CDR3: CASSKTTRGMHGELFF
DNA: TGTGCCAGCAGCAAAACGACTAGAGGGATGCACGGGGAGCTGTTTTTT

D: TRBD1
size: .
length: 15
V: TRBV10-1
J: TRBJ2-3
CDR3: CASSSTGGPTDTQYF
DNA: TGCGCCAGCAGTAGTACAGGGGGACCTACAGATACGCAGTATTTT

D: TRBD2
size: .
length: 15
V: TRBV27
J: TRBJ2-1
CDR3: CASSSWTSVDNEQFF
DNA: TGTGCCAGCAGTTCTTGGACTAGCGTCGACAATGAGCAGTTCTTC

D: TRBD2
size: .
length: 15
V: TRBV6-2/TRBV6-3
J: TRBJ2-3
CDR3: CASSQGLAGGQGQYF
DNA: TGTGCCAGCAGTCAAGGACTAGCGGGAGGGCAAGGGCAGTATTTT

D: TRBD2
size: .
length: 15
V: TRBV6-2/TRBV6-3
J: TRBJ2-5
CDR3: CASSDLAGLQETQYF
DNA: TGTGCCAGCAGCGACCTAGCGGGACTACAAGAGACCCAGTACTTC

D: TRBD1
size: .
length: 13
V: TRBV10-2
J: TRBJ2-5
CDR3: CASRDRGPETQYF
DNA: TGCGCCAGCAGGGACAGGGGGCCAGAGACCCAGTACTTC

D: .
size: .
length: 13
V: TRBV5-6
J: TRBJ2-3
CDR3: CASSLAGADTQYF
DNA: TGTGCCAGCAGCTTGGCCGGGGCAGATACGCAGTATTTT

D: TRBD2
size: once
length: 16
V: TRBV3-1/TRBV3-2
J: TRBJ2-1
CDR3: CASSQEYSGSYNEQFF
DNA: TGTGCCAGCAGCCAAGAATATAGCGGGAGTTACAATGAGCAGTTCTTC

D: TRBD1
size: .
length: 14
V: TRBV11-2
J: TRBJ1-3
CDR3: CASSSSGGGNTIYF
DNA: TGTGCCAGCAGCTCATCAGGGGGCGGAAACACCATATATTTT

D: .
size: once
length: 14
V: TRBV7-2
J: TRBJ1-5
CDR3: CASSFAPGDQPQHF
DNA: TGTGCCAGCAGCTTCGCCCCAGGGGATCAGCCCCAGCATTTT

D: .
size: .
length: 16
V: TRBV11-2
J: TRBJ1-5
CDR3: CASSLGAGYSNQPQHF
DNA: TGTGCCAGCAGCTTAGGCGCAGGATATAGCAATCAGCCCCAGCATTTT

D: TRBD2
size: .
length: 16
V: TRBV15
J: TRBJ2-1
CDR3: CATSRGSTSGSYEQFF
DNA: TGTGCCACCAGCAGAGGATCGACTAGCGGGAGCTATGAGCAGTTCTTC

D: TRBD2
size: .
length: 17
V: TRBV4-3
J: TRBJ2-3
CDR3: CASSQGVAGGGGDTQYF
DNA: TGCGCCAGCAGCCAAGGGGTAGCGGGCGGGGGAGGAGATACGCAGTATTTT

D: .
size: .
length: 16
V: TRBV2
J: TRBJ2-7
CDR3: CASSEALRKGRNEQYF
DNA: TGTGCCAGCAGTGAAGCGCTTCGGAAGGGGAGGAACGAGCAGTACTTC

D: TRBD1
size: .
length: 19
V: TRBV7-8
J: TRBJ1-5
CDR3: CASSLAGKRQGLSNQPQHF
DNA: TGTGCCAGCAGCTTAGCGGGGAAACGACAGGGGCTGAGCAATCAGCCCCAGCATTTT

D: TRBD2
size: .
length: 14
V: TRBV20-1
J: TRBJ2-7
CDR3: CSASPGLADYEQYF
DNA: TGCAGTGCAAGTCCGGGACTAGCGGACTACGAGCAGTACTTC

D: .
size: .
length: 14
V: TRBV19
J: TRBJ1-6
CDR3: CASSIAGVNSPLHF
DNA: TGTGCCAGTAGTATAGCCGGGGTTAATTCACCCCTCCACTTT

D: .
size: .
length: 15
V: TRBV6-2/TRBV6-3
J: TRBJ2-7
CDR3: CASSSRTGLGYEQYF
DNA: TGTGCCAGCAGTTCCCGGACTGGGCTCGGCTACGAGCAGTACTTC